The T cell receptor beta chain described here comes from a study of blood T cell repertoires in COVID-19. This clone appeared a single time. Authors' processing steps: The assay estimated nucleated cells by amplifying reference gene primers. Measured with immunoSEQ multiplex PCR; TCRdb has only the in-frame clones, and not every one. D and trimming come from the DNA, and the V and J calls and clone size come from that table. The table has just over 650,000 clones, around 89% seen once. Trimming stripped 2 bases from V and 2 bases from J, with 13 bases between. Germline V gene lookup returns CDR1 SEHNR and CDR2 FQNEAQ (reference sequence). The CDR3 totals 17 residues.

The rearrangement joins TRBV7-9 to TRBJ2-6; D is possibly TRBD1 (6 bases). Sequencing input: peripheral blood. This TCR came from a woman in her late teens or twenties with acute or convalescent COVID-19. The CDR3 protein is CASSLRGTPTGANVLTF. As DNA, the CDR3 is TGTGCCAGCAGCTTAAGGGGGACACCCACTGGGGCCAACGTCCTGACTTTC. The full variable domain, completed using reference TRBV7-9 and TRBJ2-6, is DTGVSQNPRHKITKRGQNVTFRCDPISEHNRLYWYRQTLGQGPEFLTYFQNEAQLEKSRLLSDRFSAERPKGSFSTLEIQRTEQGDSAMYLCASSLRGTPTGANVLTFGAGSRLTVL.